This T cell receptor (beta chain) emerged from a study of post-analysis software for immune sequencing data. Study details: Relapsing-remitting, secondary progressive and progressive-relapsing multiple sclerosis were all included among the disease courses.

Study observations and caveats: A few TRBV segments, TRBV5-6, TRBV5-1 and TRBV20-1 among them, were found more frequent in patients than controls. A significant reduction in normalized Chao1 diversity was observed in multiple sclerosis patients versus controls. Same-batch preparations were strongly co-clustered by F measure.

Germline values: CDR1 KGHDR, CDR2 SFDVKD. This CDR3 is 14 amino acids long. V was cut by 4 bases and J by 5 bases, with 13 bases left in between. This clonotype has only a few counts. Its specificity is not known. Libraries were made from TCR beta cDNA, and they carried unique molecular identifiers. Around 500,000 cDNA molecules were obtained per 1 to 10 million input T cells. TCRdb called the PCR reads again in MiXCR, with one record for every CDR3 protein. The table records about 770,000 distinct CDR3 sequences, approximately 44% of them present only once. This sequence originates from a girl aged 5-17 years with multiple sclerosis. The source material was blood. The rearrangement links TRBV24-1 to TRBJ2-5; tentative D call: TRBD2 (6 bases). The CDR3: CATSDPGVGETQYF. The CDR3 DNA follows: TGTGCCACCAGTGACCCGGGAGTGGGGGAGACCCAGTACTTC.